The 16 T cell receptor beta chains listed next were all sequenced from one sample in a study of shared clonotypes between healthy human individuals. Sequencing was performed with immunoSEQ multiplex PCR; in TCRdb, only in-frame clones are kept and a portion is missing. The top ten clones hold 0.7% to 0.95% of a sample with some 1.1 million clones, 77% of them seen once. Sequencing was carried out using memory CD4+ T cells from PBMCs. Subset meaning: CD45RA-negative fraction. These receptors originate from a man between 18 and 29 years old in good health. Some clones in this sample may be carry-over from other donors' samples.

This clone is a singleton in its sample. The rearrangement joins TRBV5-1 to TRBJ2-7; D might be TRBD2 (6 bases). Germline loops: CDR1 SGHRS, CDR2 YFSETQ. The CDR3 runs 14 residues. V lost 0 bases, J lost 2 bases, and 9 bases lay in between. The CDR3 coding sequence is TGCGCCAGCAGCTTGGATGGAGGGCCCTACGAGCAGTACTTC. Protein sequence: CASSLDGGPYEQYF.

V gene TRBV2 combines with J gene TRBJ2-2; 11 nucleotides match TRBD2. The CDR3 totals 15 residues. With V trimmed by 6 bases and J by 5 bases, 5 bases remained unmatched. CDR1 is SNHLY and CDR2 is FYNNEI in the germline V gene. DNA of the CDR3: TGTGCCAGCAGGGGACTAGCGGCGGGGACCGGGGAGCTGTTTTTT. It translates to CASRGLAAGTGELFF.

The chain is built from TRBV11-2 and TRBJ2-7; D may be TRBD2 (6 bases). Germline V gene lookup returns CDR1 SGHAT and CDR2 FQNNGV. This CDR3 contains 15 residues. V was cut by 2 bases and J by 6 bases, with 17 bases left in between. DNA for the CDR3: TGTGCCAGCAGCTTACACACTAGCAACCCCGGCGAGCAGTACTTC. Translation gives CASSLHTSNPGEQYF. Complete variable domain (other parts from reference TRBV11-2 and TRBJ2-7): EAGVAQSPRYKIIEKRQSVAFWCNPISGHATLYWYQQILGQGPKLLIQFQNNGVVDDSQLPKDRFSAERLKGVDSTLKIQPAKLEDSAVYLCASSLHTSNPGEQYFGPGTRLTVT.

CDR3 amino acids: CASSTRVMEYSNQPQHF. DNA of the CDR3: TGTGCCAGTAGTACCAGGGTAATGGAGTATAGCAATCAGCCCCAGCATTTT. The V call is TRBV19, the J call TRBJ1-5, with D possibly TRBD1 on 5 matching bases. CDR1 is LNHDA, CDR2 SQIVND, per germline (reference sequence). This CDR3 has 17 amino acids. Trimming left V 4 bases short and J 0 bases short, with 16 bases between.

V is TRBV10-3 and J is TRBJ2-5; 8 bases align to TRBD1. TRBJ2-7 matches the DNA end more closely, so the J call is doubtful. CDR1 is ENHRY, CDR2 SYGVKD, per germline. This CDR3 contains 12 residues. The CDR3 here is CAINGQGYEQYF. As DNA, the CDR3 is TGTGCCATCAACGGACAGGGCTACGAGCAGTACTTC.

Remarks on this clone: The sample carries other DNA sequences with the same CDR3. The chain combines TRBV2 with TRBJ2-7; D perhaps matches TRBD2 (6 bases). V shed 5 bases and J shed 4 bases, with 6 bases lying between them. CDR1 SNHLY and CDR2 FYNNEI come from the germline V gene. This CDR3 has 11 residues. CDR3 nucleotides: TGTGCCAGCAGTCGGGAGTACGAGCAGTACTTC. Translating it yields CASSREYEQYF.

This rearrangement joins TRBV5-4 to TRBJ2-3; 8 positions match TRBD2. The CDR3 sequence is 15 residues long. J was trimmed by 4 bases and V by 0 bases; bases with no gene match: 4. Germline loops: CDR1 SGHNT, CDR2 YYREEE (reference sequence). The DNA of the CDR3 is TGTGCCAGCAGCTTGGCGGGGACTAGGGCAGATACGCAGTATTTT. This encodes CASSLAGTRADTQYF. The full variable domain, with the rest looked up from reference TRBV5-4 and TRBJ2-3, is ETGVTQSPTHLIKTRGQQVTLRCSSQSGHNTVSWYQQALGQGPQFIFQYYREEENGRGNFPPRFSGLQFPNYSSELNVNALELDDSALYLCASSLAGTRADTQYFGPGTRLTVL.

This CDR3 reads CASSLSRGQDTEAFF. The CDR3 bases are TGTGCCAGCAGCTTGAGTAGGGGGCAGGACACTGAAGCTTTCTTT. The chain recombines TRBV5-4 with TRBJ1-1; 7 bases agree with TRBD1. The trim removed 1 base at V and 3 bases at J, leaving 6 bases unmatched. This CDR3 comprises 15 residues. Germline V CDR1 and CDR2: SGHNT, YYREEE (reference sequence).

This chain joins TRBV28 and TRBJ2-1; 10 bases agree with TRBD1. J lost 2 bases, V lost 6 bases, and 7 bases had no gene match. The CDR3 consists of 16 residues. Germline CDR1 MDHEN, CDR2 SYDVKM. The CDR3 nucleotides are TGTGCCAGCAGCCCTTTGGGACAGGGGACCTACAATGAGCAGTTCTTC. It codes for CASSPLGQGTYNEQFF.

This clone was recorded a few times. The rearrangement joins TRBV2 to TRBJ2-1; TRBD2 might be the D (7 bases). V gave up 7 bases and J gave up 4 bases, with 14 bases separating them. Germline assignment: CDR1 SNHLY and CDR2 FYNNEI. This CDR3 comprises 14 residues. This CDR3 reads CASIKGEGYNEQFF. The CDR3 DNA follows: TGTGCCAGCATTAAGGGGGAGGGATACAATGAGCAGTTCTTC.

The rearrangement links TRBV7-8 to TRBJ2-5; perhaps TRBD1 as D (7 bases). TRBJ2-7 explains the end of the DNA better; the J call may be wrong. CDR1 is SGHVS, CDR2 FQNEAQ, per germline. This CDR3 comprises 13 residues. CDR3 residues: CASRSAGGNEQYF. The DNA for the CDR3 is TGTGCCAGCAGGTCCGCAGGGGGGAACGAGCAGTACTTC.

V is TRBV4-3 and J is TRBJ1-3, with D tentatively TRBD1 (5 bases). The V end lost 4 bases, the J end lost 4 bases, and 17 bases lay between the germline ends. Germline CDR1 LGHNA, CDR2 YSLEER. The CDR3 is made up of 16 amino acids. The CDR3 DNA follows: TGCGCCAGCAGCCTCGGTTCGGGGGGATCAGGAAACACCATATATTTT. Encoded protein: CASSLGSGGSGNTIYF.

This rearrangement joins TRBV28 to TRBJ1-5; D is unclear. Trimming stripped 8 bases from V and 3 bases from J, with 17 bases between. The CDR3 has 15 amino acids. Germline V gene lookup returns CDR1 MDHEN and CDR2 SYDVKM. The CDR3 DNA reads as TGTGCCAGCGGTTCCGGAGAATTTAACAATCAGCCCCAGCATTTT. Translated: CASGSGEFNNQPQHF.

This clone came up many times. The V call is TRBV7-8, the J call TRBJ2-6; TRBD1 agrees at 9 bases. This CDR3 is 16 amino acids long. Trimming removed 10 bases from V and 4 bases from J; junction bases left unmatched: 11. CDR1 SGHVS and CDR2 FQNEAQ come from the germline V gene. The CDR3 DNA follows: TGTGCCACTCCAAAGCACAGGGGGCCCGGGGCCAACGTCCTGACTTTC. Protein: CATPKHRGPGANVLTF.

The rearrangement joins TRBV9 to TRBJ2-1; maybe TRBD2 (6 bases). Germline V lookup: CDR1 SGDLS, CDR2 YYNGEE. The length of the CDR3 is 14 residues. The ends were cut back, 2 bases at V and 4 bases at J, with 10 bases in the middle. CDR3 protein: CASSVTGTYNEQFF. CDR3 in DNA: TGTGCCAGCAGCGTGACCGGGACTTACAATGAGCAGTTCTTC.

The chain uses TRBV2 and TRBJ1-2; D is possibly TRBD1 (5 bases). Trimming took off 6 bases at V and 5 bases at J, with 22 bases between the two ends. The germline gives CDR1 SNHLY, CDR2 FYNNEI. The CDR3 has 16 residues. The CDR3 coding sequence is TGTGCCAGCAGCGGTAGGCGGGACGCCCTCGGGTATGGCTACACCTTC. Protein product: CASSGRRDALGYGYTF.